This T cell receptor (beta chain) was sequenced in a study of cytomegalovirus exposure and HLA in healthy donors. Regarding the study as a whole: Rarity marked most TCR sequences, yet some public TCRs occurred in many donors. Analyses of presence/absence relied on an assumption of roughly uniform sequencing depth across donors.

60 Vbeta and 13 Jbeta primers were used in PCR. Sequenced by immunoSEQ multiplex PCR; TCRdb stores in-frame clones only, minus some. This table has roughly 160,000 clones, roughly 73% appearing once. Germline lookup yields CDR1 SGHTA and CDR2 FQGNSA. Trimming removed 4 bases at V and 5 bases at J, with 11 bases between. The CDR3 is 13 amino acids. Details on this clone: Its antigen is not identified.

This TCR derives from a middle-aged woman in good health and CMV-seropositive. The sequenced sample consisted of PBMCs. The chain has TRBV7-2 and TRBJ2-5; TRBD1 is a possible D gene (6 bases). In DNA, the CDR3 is TGTGCCAGCAGCTCCAGGGGCGAGGAGACCCAGTACTTC. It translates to CASSSRGEETQYF.